The clone carrying this T cell receptor (beta chain) was counted between two and nine times. The data were obtained in a study of T-cell reconstitution after alpha-beta-depleted transplantation in children. Unique molecular identifiers were built into the TCRbeta library. TCRdb re-derived calls from the PCR reads in MiXCR, one entry per CDR3 protein. Among about 410,000 distinct CDR3 sequences listed, about a fifth were seen once. V shed 6 bases, J shed 11 bases, and the junction held 7 bases outside the gene matches. The CDR3 runs 11 residues. Germline V gene sequence: CDR1 DFQATT, CDR2 SNEGSKA (reference sequence).

V is TRBV20-1 and J is TRBJ1-1; 9 bases match TRBD1. The clonotype originates from a human donor who donated a stem cell graft to a child with acute myeloid leukemia. Sequencing used PBMCs from the stem cell graft donor, obtained from the stem cell graft. The CDR3, as DNA: TGCAGTGCCCGAACAGGGGGCAACGCTTTCTTT. It specifies CSARTGGNAFF.